Shown below are 32 T cell receptor beta chains from a single sample sequenced in a study of PD-1 blockade in classical Hodgkin lymphoma (dated by TCRdb to about 2020). Libraries were built with the immunoSEQ multiplex PCR assay. TCRdb took over this immuneACCESS table, retaining in-frame rearrangements with V and J assigned. Such tables are incomplete; in checked studies, under half of the missing clones stem from an unresolved V gene, and the remainder is unexplained. Within this sample are tens of thousands of clones, with around 87% of them counted one time only. The ten largest make up 11% to 15% of the sample. The meaning of the sample's time point label: cycle 4 day 1 (C4D1), after 6 weeks of nivolumab. Relapse after autologous stem cell transplantation had occurred in all trial patients, and cohorts A, B and C were distinguished by prior brentuximab vedotin exposure. Sequences were derived from peripheral blood mononuclear cells (PBMCs), sampled before the fourth cycle of nivolumab. All receptors come from a human donor with classical Hodgkin lymphoma.

The gene calls are TRBV11-2 and TRBJ1-1, with a possible D match to TRBD1 (5 bases). Germline V gene lookup returns CDR1 SGHAT and CDR2 FQNNGV. There are 17 residues in the CDR3. With 5 bases removed from V and 3 bases from J, the gap between germline ends came to 22 bases. The CDR3 protein is CASSPITRFGGYTEAFF. CDR3 bases: TGTGCCAGCAGCCCGATCACCCGCTTCGGGGGTTACACTGAAGCTTTCTTT.

The chain links TRBV5-5 to TRBJ1-5; 9 nucleotides match TRBD1. The CDR3 is made up of 14 amino acids. Germline V gene lookup returns CDR1 SGHKS and CDR2 YYEKEE (reference sequence). Trimming took 4 bases from V and 7 from J; bases not matched to a gene: 6. The CDR3: CASSRDRASQPQHF. For the CDR3, the DNA is TGTGCCAGCAGCCGGGACAGGGCTTCACAGCCCCAGCATTTT.

This chain links TRBV27 with TRBJ2-4; 8 bases fit TRBD1. The V gene's germline CDR1 is MNHEY and CDR2 SMNVEV (reference sequence). J gave up 6 bases and V 2 bases, and 6 bases lay outside the gene matches. This CDR3 is 15 amino acids long. In DNA, the CDR3 is TGTGCCAGCAGTTTACAGGGGGCGAGTGGAAACATTCAGTACTTC. Protein sequence: CASSLQGASGNIQYF.

The chain joins TRBV2 to TRBJ2-7; 8 bases align to TRBD1. The CDR3 length is 11 residues. Germline CDR1 SNHLY, CDR2 FYNNEI. The ends lost 9 bases at V and 3 bases at J; junction bases unmatched: 1. The CDR3 spells CARQGVYEQYF. Written as DNA, the CDR3 is TGTGCCAGACAGGGGGTCTACGAGCAGTACTTC.

In DNA, the CDR3 is TGCAGCGTTGAAAGACAGGGAGATGGCTACACCTTC. Protein product: CSVERQGDGYTF. V gene TRBV29-1 combines with J gene TRBJ1-2; 7 bases map to TRBD1. The CDR3 sequence is 12 residues long. V shed 2 bases and J 6 bases; nucleotides not matched to a gene: 3. Per the germline V gene, CDR1 is SQVTM and CDR2 is ANQGSEA.

The V gene is TRBV16, the J gene TRBJ1-1; D is unresolved. Germline V gene lookup returns CDR1 KGHSY and CDR2 FQNENV. V lost 7 bases to trimming and J lost 7 bases, with 13 bases between them. The length of the CDR3 is 12 residues. The CDR3: CASTKNGVEAFF. The CDR3 nucleotides are TGTGCCAGCACCAAAAACGGGGTTGAAGCTTTCTTT.

V usage is TRBV18 and J usage is TRBJ2-3; D is possibly TRBD2 (5 bases). CDR1 is KGHSH, CDR2 LQKENI, per germline. This CDR3 has 15 amino acids. V was trimmed by 2 bases and J by 4 bases, leaving 13 bases between them. CDR3 protein: CASSPLSISADTQYF. In DNA, the CDR3 is TGTGCCAGCTCACCATTGTCGATTAGCGCAGATACGCAGTATTTT.

The chain has TRBV18 and TRBJ2-5; the D gene is possibly TRBD2 (5 bases). The CDR3 totals 14 residues. Trimming pared 1 base from V and 0 bases from J, leaving 6 bases between. Germline V gives CDR1 KGHSH, CDR2 LQKENI. The CDR3 loop reads CASSPRSDQETQYF. Here the CDR3 DNA reads TGTGCCAGCTCACCACGTAGCGACCAAGAGACCCAGTACTTC.

The CDR3 spells CASSPTAGTGSIGNQPQHF. CDR3 coding DNA: TGTGCCAGCAGCCCAACCGCCGGGACAGGGTCGATTGGCAATCAGCCCCAGCATTTT. This chain joins TRBV27 and TRBJ1-5; 9 bases map to TRBD1. CDR1 is MNHEY and CDR2 is SMNVEV in the germline V gene (reference sequence). V lost 6 bases to trimming and J lost 2 bases; unmatched junction nucleotides: 17. The CDR3 has 19 amino acids.

V and J are TRBV5-6 and TRBJ2-7; the D is unclear. Trimming removed 2 bases at V and 3 bases at J, with 15 bases between. CDR3 length: 15 residues. CDR1 SGHDT and CDR2 YYEEEE come from the germline V gene. CDR3 residues: CASSFRALPIYEQYF. The CDR3 bases are TGTGCCAGCAGCTTCCGGGCACTACCTATCTACGAGCAGTACTTC.

This rearrangement joins TRBV29-1 to TRBJ1-3, with D maybe TRBD1 (5 bases). With 6 bases removed from V and 7 bases from J, the gap between germline ends came to 13 bases. The germline V gene has CDR1 SQVTM and CDR2 ANQGSEA. The CDR3 spans 12 residues. The CDR3 region is CSVDQGGNTIYF. DNA for the CDR3: TGCAGCGTCGACCAGGGAGGGAACACCATATATTTT.

V usage is TRBV28 and J usage is TRBJ2-1; D is perhaps TRBD1 (5 bases). Germline V gene sequence: CDR1 MDHEN, CDR2 SYDVKM. Trimming left V 11 bases short and J 8 bases short, with 13 bases between. The CDR3 covers 11 residues. In nucleotides, the CDR3 is TGTGCCCTTGGGGCTACCTATGAGCAGTTCTTC. Protein sequence: CALGATYEQFF. Supplemented by reference TRBV28 and TRBJ2-1, the full variable domain reads DVKVTQSSRYLVKRTGEKVFLECVQDMDHENMFWYRQDPGLGLRLIYFSYDVKMKEKGDIPEGYSVSREKKERFSLILESASTNQTSMYLCALGATYEQFFGPGTRLTVL.

The rearrangement joins TRBV19 to TRBJ2-1; 8 nucleotides agree with TRBD2. V was pared by 6 bases and J by 8 bases, with 12 bases of the junction left unmatched. There are 15 residues in the CDR3. Germline CDR1 is LNHDA and CDR2 is SQIVND (reference sequence). CDR3 nucleotide sequence: TGTGCCAGTAGGGCGGGGGGTAGCATGGCAGATGAGCAGTTCTTC. Protein product: CASRAGGSMADEQFF.

Only one count was recorded for this clone. The chain employs TRBV27 and TRBJ2-1; no clear D gene. CDR1 MNHEY and CDR2 SMNVEV come from the germline V gene (reference sequence). This CDR3 has 13 residues. V lost 1 base and J lost 6, with 7 bases in between. The CDR3 region has the DNA TGTGCCAGCAGTTTATACGGGCCCAATGAGCAGTTCTTC. Translated, it gives CASSLYGPNEQFF.

This sequence joins TRBV11-2 and TRBJ2-1; 7 bases align to TRBD2. The CDR3 consists of 12 residues. Losses at the gene ends were 0 bases for V and 14 bases for J; bases not matched to a gene: 4. Germline CDR1 and CDR2: SGHAT and FQNNGV. The CDR3 DNA reads TGTGCCAGCAGCTTAGAACGCCGGGAGGAGTTCTTC. It codes for CASSLERREEFF. Variable domain in full (rest from reference TRBV11-2 and TRBJ2-1): EAGVAQSPRYKIIEKRQSVAFWCNPISGHATLYWYQQILGQGPKLLIQFQNNGVVDDSQLPKDRFSAERLKGVDSTLKIQPAKLEDSAVYLCASSLERREEFFGPGTRLTVL.

The table lists this clone with a count of one. This chain connects TRBV28 to TRBJ1-1; weak D call: TRBD1 (5 bases). CDR1 is MDHEN, CDR2 SYDVKM, per germline. The CDR3 spans 15 residues. Trimming took off 6 bases at V and 4 bases at J, with 18 bases between the two ends. CDR3 sequence: CASRPTWGRSTEAFF. CDR3 sequence (DNA): TGTGCCAGCAGACCAACCTGGGGCAGGTCCACTGAAGCTTTCTTT.

The V and J genes are TRBV18 and TRBJ2-1; 13 bases map to TRBD2. Germline CDR1 is KGHSH and CDR2 is LQKENI. The CDR3 totals 15 residues. With V trimmed by 3 bases and J by 5 bases, 1 base remained unmatched. CDR3 in amino acids: CASSPGTSGNNEQFF. The CDR3 bases are TGTGCCAGCTCACCCGGGACTAGCGGGAACAATGAGCAGTTCTTC.

V and J are TRBV5-1 and TRBJ2-3; D is unresolved. CDR3 length: 14 amino acids. Trimming stripped 0 bases from V and 2 bases from J, with 7 bases between. Looked up from germline, CDR1 is SGHRS and CDR2 is YFSETQ. Written as DNA, the CDR3 is TGCGCCAGCAGCTTGGAGGGTGACACAGATACGCAGTATTTT. Protein: CASSLEGDTDTQYF.

The chain uses TRBV5-1 and TRBJ2-7; no firm D call. The germline V and J ends were trimmed by 0 bases and 2 bases, with 12 bases remaining between them. This CDR3 has 15 residues. Germline lookup yields CDR1 SGHRS and CDR2 YFSETQ. The CDR3, as DNA: TGCGCCAGCAGCTTGGCCGGTGGGATTCCCTACGAGCAGTACTTC. Protein sequence: CASSLAGGIPYEQYF.

The chain links TRBV18 to TRBJ2-3; 8 positions agree with TRBD2. Germline assignment: CDR1 KGHSH and CDR2 LQKENI. This CDR3 contains 16 residues. V shed 2 bases, J shed 3 bases, and the junction held 7 bases outside the gene matches. The CDR3 region has the DNA TGTGCCAGCTCACCAGTAGGGAGCGGGGGTACAGATACGCAGTATTTT. Its translation is CASSPVGSGGTDTQYF. Complete variable domain (other parts from reference TRBV18 and TRBJ2-3): NAGVMQNPRHLVRRRGQEARLRCSPMKGHSHVYWYRQLPEEGLKFMVYLQKENIIDESGMPKERFSAEFPKEGPSILRIQQVVRGDSAAYFCASSPVGSGGTDTQYFGPGTRLTVL.

The V gene is TRBV2, the J gene TRBJ2-1; D is ambiguous. Germline-derived CDR1 and CDR2 are SNHLY and FYNNEI. The CDR3 covers 15 residues. V was pared by 5 bases and J by 0 bases, with 11 bases between. The CDR3 reads CASSLYPSSYNEQFF. CDR3 in DNA: TGTGCCAGCAGTCTCTACCCGAGCTCCTACAATGAGCAGTTCTTC. The entire variable domain, with the rest obtained from reference TRBV2 and TRBJ2-1, is as follows: EPEVTQTPSHQVTQMGQEVILRCVPISNHLYFYWYRQILGQKVEFLVSFYNNEISEKSEIFDDQFSVERPDGSNFTLKIRSTKLEDSAMYFCASSLYPSSYNEQFFGPGTRLTVL.

V usage is TRBV4-2 and J usage is TRBJ1-4, with D perhaps matching TRBD1 (6 bases). The CDR3 is 19 amino acids. V lost 4 bases and J 0 bases, leaving 21 bases between the germline ends. The germline V gene encodes CDR1 LGHNA and CDR2 YNFKEQ. This CDR3 reads CASSRRQGWGSATNEKLFF. In nucleotides, the CDR3 is TGTGCCAGCAGCCGTAGGCAGGGGTGGGGATCCGCAACTAATGAAAAACTGTTTTTT.

Note on this clone: The same CDR3 arises from other DNA sequences in this sample as well. The chain couples TRBV4-1 to TRBJ2-2; tentative D call: TRBD2 (5 bases). The CDR3 consists of 15 residues. In germline, CDR1 is MGHRA, CDR2 YSYEKL. Trimming left V 5 bases short and J 1 base short, with 11 bases between. DNA for the CDR3: TGCGCCAGCAGCGGACGAGAGGGGAACACCGGGGAGCTGTTTTTT. Protein product: CASSGREGNTGELFF.

V is TRBV5-1 and J is TRBJ2-5; D possibly corresponds to TRBD1 (6 bases). This CDR3 has 13 residues. Germline CDR1 reads SGHRS; CDR2 reads YFSETQ. V was clipped by 4 bases and J by 4 bases, with 11 bases between them. CDR3 region: CASSQDSGETQYF. CDR3 DNA sequence: TGCGCCAGCAGCCAGGACAGCGGAGAGACCCAGTACTTC.

The genes are TRBV25-1 and TRBJ1-1; the match to TRBD1 covers 7 bases. CDR1 MGHDK and CDR2 SYGVNS come from the germline V gene. The J segment lost 3 bases and the V segment lost 4 bases, leaving 5 bases of the junction unmatched. The length of the CDR3 is 14 residues. CDR3 region: CASSATGVDTEAFF. In DNA, the CDR3 is TGTGCCAGCAGTGCAACAGGGGTAGACACTGAAGCTTTCTTT.

The rearrangement uses TRBV11-2 and TRBJ2-3, with 9 positions matching TRBD1. CDR3 length: 15 amino acids. Germline CDR1 is SGHAT and CDR2 is FQNNGV. Trimming took 3 bases from V and 8 from J; bases not matched to a gene: 9. Written as DNA, the CDR3 is TGTGCCAGCAGCTTCCAGGACAGGGGAGGGGGTACGCAGTATTTT. Translation gives CASSFQDRGGGTQYF.

The V and J genes are TRBV5-6 and TRBJ2-1; 10 bases map to TRBD2. Trimming removed 0 bases from V and 0 bases from J; junction bases left unmatched: 9. This CDR3 comprises 19 residues. CDR1 SGHDT and CDR2 YYEEEE come from the germline V gene. CDR3 amino acids: CASSLGGLALKSSYNEQFF. The CDR3 DNA sequence: TGTGCCAGCAGCTTGGGGGGACTAGCGTTAAAAAGCTCCTACAATGAGCAGTTCTTC.

The V gene is TRBV7-2, the J gene TRBJ1-3; D unresolved. Per germline, CDR1 SGHTA and CDR2 FQGNSA. The CDR3 sequence is 16 residues long. Trimming pared 1 base from V and 3 bases from J, leaving 13 bases between. Here the CDR3 reads CASSLGSLVLGNTIYF. CDR3 DNA: TGTGCCAGCAGCTTAGGGAGCCTCGTCCTTGGAAACACCATATATTTT.

The gene calls are TRBV5-1 and TRBJ1-4; D uncertain. Trimming left V 0 bases short and J 5 bases short, with 8 bases between. Germline CDR1 SGHRS, CDR2 YFSETQ. The CDR3 sequence is 14 residues long. CDR3 DNA: TGCGCCAGCAGCTTGGCCCCAGGCAATGAAAAACTGTTTTTT. Translated: CASSLAPGNEKLFF.

J is TRBJ2-5 and V is TRBV11-2; 8 bases align to TRBD2. J lost 6 bases, V lost 5 bases, and 11 bases had no gene match. Germline V CDR1 and CDR2: SGHAT, FQNNGV. This CDR3 is built from 15 residues. The CDR3 bases are TGTGCCAGCAGCATCTCGACTAGCGCGTCCAAGACCCAGTACTTC. Its protein is CASSISTSASKTQYF.

On this clone: In the same sample, other DNA sequences code for this CDR3. The chain links TRBV19 to TRBJ2-5; the match to TRBD2 covers 7 bases. The V gene's germline CDR1 is LNHDA and CDR2 SQIVND (reference sequence). There are 22 residues in the CDR3. V shed 5 bases and J 0 bases; nucleotides not matched to a gene: 27. The CDR3: CASSALRLFPWVGAGNQETQYF. The CDR3, as DNA: TGTGCCAGTAGTGCCCTCCGGTTATTCCCGTGGGTGGGAGCGGGAAACCAAGAGACCCAGTACTTC.

Here the CDR3 reads CASRITGGNTIYF. In DNA form, the CDR3 reads TGTGCCAGCCGAATTACGGGTGGGAACACCATATATTTT. The V call is TRBV19, the J call TRBJ1-3; no clear D. Germline V CDR1 and CDR2: LNHDA, SQIVND (reference sequence). The CDR3 extends over 13 amino acids. Between the trimmed V and J ends, which lost 9 bases and 7 bases, there was a span of 16 bases.